This passage covers 20 T cell receptor beta chains from one sample sequenced in a study of shared clonotypes between healthy human individuals. Naive-designated CD8 cells lacked CD45RO, were positively enriched for CCR7, and omitted terminally differentiated effector memory CD45RA+ cells. Data came from immunoSEQ multiplex PCR; TCRdb stores just in-frame clones and leaves some out. The sample comprises about 1,900,000 clones, about 95% of which are singletons, and 1% to 1.5% rests with the top ten. The sequencing input was naive CD8+ T cells sorted from blood. These receptors all come from a man in his late teens or twenties in good health.

The chain carries TRBV19 and TRBJ1-3; 9 bases are a match to TRBD1. The V gene's germline CDR1 is LNHDA and CDR2 SQIVND (reference sequence). With V trimmed by 6 bases and J by 3 bases, 12 bases remained unmatched. The CDR3 is 17 residues long. The CDR3 region is CASRARGQGLLGNTIYF. The CDR3 nucleotides are TGTGCCAGTAGGGCCCGGGGACAGGGCTTACTTGGAAACACCATATATTTT.

This clone was detected once. V gene TRBV5-6 combines with J gene TRBJ1-1; D may be TRBD1 (5 bases). Trimming left V 0 bases short and J 0 bases short, with 9 bases between. The CDR3 is 15 residues long. CDR1 is SGHDT, CDR2 YYEEEE, per germline. CDR3 sequence reads: CASSLERGLNTEAFF. The CDR3 DNA follows: TGTGCCAGCAGCTTGGAGCGGGGACTGAACACTGAAGCTTTCTTT.

V and J are TRBV4-1 and TRBJ2-2, with D possibly being TRBD1 (7 bases). The V and J ends lost 5 bases and 6 bases respectively, with 16 bases between them. The CDR3 has 15 residues. The germline gives CDR1 MGHRA, CDR2 YSYEKL. CDR3 in DNA: TGCGCCAGCAGCACCCACCCCAGGGGGGCCGGGGAGCTGTTTTTT. Amino acids: CASSTHPRGAGELFF.

The chain couples TRBV27 to TRBJ2-7, with D tentatively TRBD1 (5 bases). CDR3 length: 14 residues. Germline V CDR1 and CDR2: MNHEY, SMNVEV (reference sequence). V shed 5 bases and J shed 1 base, with 12 bases lying between them. In DNA form, the CDR3 reads TGTGCCAGCAGTGCCGAAGGACAATCCTACGAGCAGTACTTC. Its protein is CASSAEGQSYEQYF.

Comments on this clone: Other DNA sequences in this sample translate to the same CDR3. This chain uses TRBV30 with TRBJ1-2, with D hard to call. The CDR3 runs 12 residues. Germline loops: CDR1 GTSNPN, CDR2 SVGIG (reference sequence). The germline V and J ends were trimmed by 0 bases and 3 bases, with 5 bases remaining between them. The CDR3 protein is CAWSVWDYGYTF. For the CDR3, the DNA is TGTGCCTGGAGTGTATGGGACTATGGCTACACCTTC.

As DNA, the CDR3 is TGCACCAGCAGCTGGTCGTTCCCGGACTCCTACGAGCAGTACTTC. This codes for CTSSWSFPDSYEQYF. The chain joins TRBV1 to TRBJ2-7. TRBV1 is a pseudogene. The CDR3 runs 15 residues.

On this clone: Additional DNA sequences in this sample encode the identical CDR3. The chain links TRBV6-5 to TRBJ1-1; D uncertain. Germline CDR1 reads MNHEY; CDR2 reads SVGAGI. V was trimmed by 5 bases and J by 3 bases, leaving 7 bases between them. The CDR3 has 12 residues. The CDR3 region has the DNA TGTGCCAGCAGTCCCGGGGACACTGAAGCTTTCTTT. Translating it yields CASSPGDTEAFF.

The V call is TRBV10-2, the J call TRBJ1-3, with 7 bases fitting TRBD1. Germline V gene sequence: CDR1 WSHSY, CDR2 SAAADI. The CDR3 consists of 17 residues. The junction had 16 bases not matched to a gene; V was cut back by 6 bases and J by 5 bases. CDR3 sequence (DNA): TGCGCCAGCAGCGAGAGACTGATGGGGACAGACAGAAACACCATATATTTT. Translated, it gives CASSERLMGTDRNTIYF.

This clone has only a few counts. J is TRBJ1-3 and V is TRBV4-1, with 7 positions matching TRBD1. The length of the CDR3 is 16 residues. With 4 bases clipped from V and 7 bases from J, the junction kept 13 bases outside the gene matches. The V gene's germline CDR1 is MGHRA and CDR2 YSYEKL. The CDR3 sequence is CASSPHQGARGNTIYF. Written as DNA, the CDR3 is TGCGCCAGCAGCCCCCACCAGGGAGCCAGGGGGAACACCATATATTTT.

The chain links TRBV2 to TRBJ2-7, with TRBD2 as a possible D gene (7 bases). There are 15 residues in the CDR3. Germline CDR1 SNHLY, CDR2 FYNNEI. V was shortened by 0 bases and J by 3 bases, with 12 bases between the two germline ends. This chain's CDR3 is CASSEAKGGGYEQYF. The CDR3, as DNA: TGTGCCAGCAGTGAAGCTAAGGGAGGGGGCTACGAGCAGTACTTC.

V usage is TRBV6-7 and J usage is TRBJ1-4; 8 bases line up with TRBD1. Being an ORF, TRBV6-7 has a function that is uncertain. V trimming: 5 bases; J trimming: 6 bases; junction bases outside the gene matches: 14. The CDR3 has 17 amino acids. As DNA, the CDR3 is TGTGCCAGCAGTCAGCAGGGGGCGACCCGTGTCTATGAAAAACTGTTTTTT. This codes for CASSQQGATRVYEKLFF.

In this sample, this clone turned up once. The chain combines TRBV27 with TRBJ2-1; 12 bases are shared with TRBD1. In germline, CDR1 is MNHEY, CDR2 SMNVEV (reference sequence). The CDR3 is 16 residues long. The V and J ends lost 5 bases and 8 bases, in that order; junction bases with no gene match: 10. This CDR3 is CASSQLLGQGADEQFF. CDR3 nucleotide sequence: TGTGCCAGCAGTCAACTTCTGGGACAGGGGGCAGATGAGCAGTTCTTC.

The chain is built from TRBV7-8 and TRBJ1-1; D uncertain. Germline-derived CDR1 and CDR2 are SGHVS and FQNEAQ. The CDR3 covers 17 residues. Trimming shortened V by 5 bases and J by 1 base, and 20 bases separated the two germline ends. CDR3: CASSPVPGGYGNTEAFF. DNA of the CDR3: TGTGCCAGCAGCCCCGTGCCGGGCGGGTATGGGAACACTGAAGCTTTCTTT.

V and J are TRBV28 and TRBJ2-5, with TRBD2 identical over 9 bases. The CDR3 runs 14 residues. CDR1 and CDR2 (germline): MDHEN, SYDVKM. V gave up 6 bases and J gave up 0 bases; unmatched junction bases: 2. In DNA, the CDR3 is TGTGCCAGCAGGCGGGGGGGGTACCAAGAGACCCAGTACTTC. It codes for CASRRGGYQETQYF.

With regard to this clone: Other DNA sequences from this sample encode an identical CDR3 as well. This rearrangement joins TRBV30 to TRBJ2-5; D not certain. CDR3 length: 13 amino acids. The V gene's germline CDR1 is GTSNPN and CDR2 SVGIG (reference sequence). V was shortened by 3 bases and J by 0 bases, with 8 bases between the two germline ends. CDR3 in DNA: TGTGCCTGGAGAGGAGAGAACCAAGAGACCCAGTACTTC. It is translated as CAWRGENQETQYF.

This chain joins TRBV5-1 and TRBJ2-7; 13 bases map to TRBD2. This CDR3 spans 16 amino acids. Germline V gives CDR1 SGHRS, CDR2 YFSETQ. V shed 8 bases and J 5 bases; nucleotides not matched to a gene: 13. This CDR3 reads CASAPGLAGRRDEQYF. CDR3 nucleotide sequence: TGCGCCAGTGCTCCGGGACTAGCGGGAAGGAGGGACGAGCAGTACTTC. Based on the CDR3 plus reference TRBV5-1 and TRBJ2-7, the full variable domain is KAGVTQTPRYLIKTRGQQVTLSCSPISGHRSVSWYQQTPGQGLQFLFEYFSETQRNKGNFPGRFSGRQFSNSRSEMNVSTLELGDSALYLCASAPGLAGRRDEQYFGPGTRLTVT.

This chain joins TRBV11-2 and TRBJ1-1; D not resolved. CDR1 is SGHAT, CDR2 FQNNGV, per germline. The CDR3 runs to 15 residues. Trimming took off 0 bases at V and 8 bases at J, with 16 bases between the two ends. This chain's CDR3 is CASSLEYVSVSEAFF. CDR3 nucleotides: TGTGCCAGCAGCTTAGAATACGTAAGTGTTTCAGAAGCTTTCTTT.

CDR3: CASSLKRGASEETQYF. The CDR3 coding sequence is TGTGCCAGCAGCTTAAAACGGGGCGCCTCTGAAGAGACCCAGTACTTC. The V call is TRBV7-9, the J call TRBJ2-5; tentatively, D is TRBD1 or TRBD2 (5 bases each). V was clipped by 2 bases and J by 3 bases, with 16 bases between them. This CDR3 has 16 residues. Per the germline V gene, CDR1 is SEHNR and CDR2 is FQNEAQ (reference sequence).

The V call is TRBV7-9, the J call TRBJ1-2; D perhaps matches TRBD1 (5 bases). The CDR3 is made up of 17 amino acids. CDR1 is SEHNR and CDR2 is FQNEAQ in the germline V gene (reference sequence). Trimming took 5 bases from V and 3 from J, leaving 22 bases between them. The CDR3 region is CASSELGEGQSDYGYTF. Here the CDR3 DNA reads TGTGCCAGCAGCGAGCTAGGAGAGGGGCAATCTGACTATGGCTACACCTTC.

The chain joins TRBV6-1 to TRBJ2-7; weak D call: TRBD1 (6 bases). V was trimmed by 4 bases and J by 3 bases, leaving 10 bases between them. This CDR3 region has 13 residues. CDR1 and CDR2 from the germline V gene are MNHNS and SASEGT. CDR3 sequence (DNA): TGTGCCAGCAGTGTCCGGGACAACTACGAGCAGTACTTC. Protein: CASSVRDNYEQYF.